A single sample gave rise to the 12 T cell receptor beta chains below, sequenced in a study of blood T cell repertoires in COVID-19. Sequencing used immunoSEQ multiplex PCR; TCRdb keeps in-frame clones, though not all of them. The sample has 50,000 to 65,000 clones, approximately 72% seen once; the top ten hold approximately 4.8%. The sample consisted of peripheral blood. All receptors derive from a woman aged 70 to 79 with COVID-19, enrolled during active disease.

The chain couples TRBV7-2 to TRBJ2-7; D possibly corresponds to TRBD2 (7 bases). CDR3 length equals 15 residues. The V end was cut by 1 base, the J end by 2 bases, with 12 bases between. The germline V gene encodes CDR1 SGHTA and CDR2 FQGNSA. The CDR3 DNA follows: TGTGCCAGCAGCTTAGAGGGGGGGGCGGCCTACGAGCAGTACTTC. It codes for CASSLEGGAAYEQYF.

Only a few counts were recorded for this clone. The rearrangement uses TRBV12-3 or TRBV12-4 and TRBJ2-5, with TRBD1 matching over 7 bases. This CDR3 spans 12 amino acids. The V gene end was trimmed by 10 bases and the J gene end by 4 bases; junction bases not matched to a gene: 6. The CDR3 bases are TGTGCCACCGGACAGGTCCCAGAGACCCAGTACTTC. Its translation is CATGQVPETQYF.

This clone was seen only a few times. Different DNA sequences within this sample yield the same CDR3. Written as DNA, the CDR3 is TGTGCCAGCAGCTTGCGGGGGAATACTGAAGCTTTCTTT. Amino acids: CASSLRGNTEAFF. The chain employs TRBV13 and TRBJ1-1, with D perhaps TRBD1 (5 bases). This CDR3 has 13 residues. Germline V gene data show CDR1 as PRHDT and CDR2 as FYEKMQ (reference sequence). V lost 3 bases to trimming and J lost 5 bases, with 10 bases between them.

The V and J genes are TRBV19 and TRBJ1-1, with TRBD1 identical over 10 bases. V was pared by 7 bases and J by 6 bases, with 8 bases of the junction left unmatched. Germline V lookup: CDR1 LNHDA, CDR2 SQIVND (reference sequence). The CDR3 has 14 residues. The CDR3 sequence is CASNTGQGGSEAFF. The CDR3 DNA sequence: TGTGCCAGTAACACAGGACAGGGGGGATCTGAAGCTTTCTTT.

This clone was detected ten times or more. This sample includes further DNA sequences coding for the same CDR3. This chain joins TRBV7-2 and TRBJ2-3; 9 bases match TRBD1. This CDR3 contains 16 residues. Germline values: CDR1 SGHTA, CDR2 FQGNSA. Trimming cost V 5 bases and J 0 bases; bases outside gene matches: 6. CDR3 region: CASSPRQGGSTDTQYF. The CDR3 DNA reads TGTGCCAGCAGCCCACGACAGGGGGGAAGCACAGATACGCAGTATTTT.

The chain couples TRBV27 to TRBJ2-7, with TRBD1 matching over 7 bases. The CDR3 covers 17 residues. V lost 7 bases and J lost 2; bases outside the gene matches: 17. Germline CDR1 reads MNHEY; CDR2 reads SMNVEV (reference sequence). The CDR3 spells CASTFGNEPGQTYEQYV. In nucleotides, the CDR3 is TGTGCCAGCACTTTTGGGAACGAACCGGGACAGACCTACGAGCAGTACGTC.

The rearrangement joins TRBV4-1 to TRBJ1-1; the D gene is possibly TRBD1 (6 bases). V lost 3 bases and J lost 0, with 17 bases in between. The germline V gene has CDR1 MGHRA and CDR2 YSYEKL. There are 17 residues in the CDR3. The CDR3 loop is CASSQGRGGPLNTEAFF. CDR3 nucleotide sequence: TGCGCCAGCAGCCAGGGGAGGGGGGGTCCATTGAACACTGAAGCTTTCTTT.

The gene calls are TRBV9 and TRBJ2-5; 8 nucleotides align to TRBD2. Trimming removed 4 bases from V and 4 bases from J; junction bases left unmatched: 6. The CDR3 is 14 residues long. From germline, CDR1 is SGDLS and CDR2 YYNGEE. The CDR3 reads CASSPPGGAETQYF. Written as DNA, the CDR3 is TGTGCCAGCAGCCCGCCCGGGGGGGCAGAGACCCAGTACTTC.

The chain links TRBV9 to TRBJ2-5; 7 bases align to TRBD1. The CDR3 runs to 14 residues. Trimming removed 3 bases from V and 1 base from J; junction bases left unmatched: 3. CDR1 is SGDLS and CDR2 is YYNGEE in the germline V gene. The CDR3 nucleotides read TGTGCCAGCAGCGCAGGGGGTTTCCAAGAGACCCAGTACTTC. Protein sequence: CASSAGGFQETQYF.

This clone came up a few times. J is TRBJ2-3 and V is TRBV23-1; TRBD1 aligns across 10 bases. TRBV23-1 is placed among ORFs of uncertain function. The CDR3 totals 15 residues. Trimming cost V 6 bases and J 3 bases; bases outside gene matches: 6. CDR3 protein: CASSWGQGWTDTQYF. In DNA form, the CDR3 reads TGCGCCAGCAGCTGGGGACAGGGGTGGACAGATACGCAGTATTTT.

The chain recombines TRBV24-1 with TRBJ2-3; 15 bases are a match to TRBD2. The CDR3 consists of 17 residues. J lost 6 bases, V lost 3 bases, and 6 bases had no gene match. CDR1 is KGHDR, CDR2 SFDVKD, per germline. This CDR3 reads CATSDSGLAGGEDTQYF. The CDR3, as DNA: TGTGCCACCAGTGATAGCGGACTAGCGGGGGGGGAGGATACGCAGTATTTT.

This clone appeared once. This chain uses TRBV18 with TRBJ1-5, with D perhaps matching TRBD1 (5 bases). The germline V and J ends were trimmed by 1 base and 4 bases, with 14 bases remaining between them. The CDR3 loop spans 16 amino acids. From germline, CDR1 is KGHSH and CDR2 LQKENI. CDR3 DNA: TGTGCCAGCTCACCACAATCAGGGCTCGTTAATCAGCCCCAGCATTTT. Protein sequence: CASSPQSGLVNQPQHF.